This entry lists 24 T cell receptor beta chains sequenced from one sample in a study of blood T cell repertoires in COVID-19 (dated by TCRdb to 2020 to 2021). Libraries were constructed by the immunoSEQ multiplex PCR assay. In its TCRdb copy, this immuneACCESS table keeps in-frame sequences only and misses some clones. Where compared with another copy, unresolved V genes explain less than half of these, and the others have no known cause. The table for this sample lists 68,000 or so clones; 90% to 95% of them were counted only once. The top ten clones comprise roughly 7.3% of the sample. Sequencing was carried out using peripheral blood. These receptors originate from a man aged 35-49 years with COVID-19, enrolled during active disease.

The rearrangement joins TRBV5-1 to TRBJ1-5, with D possibly matching TRBD1 (6 bases). The CDR3 loop spans 13 amino acids. Per the germline V gene, CDR1 is SGHRS and CDR2 is YFSETQ. The V end lost 0 bases, the J end lost 7 bases, and 8 bases lay between the germline ends. The CDR3 loop is CASSLEGEQPQHF. DNA of the CDR3: TGCGCCAGCAGCTTGGAGGGGGAGCAGCCCCAGCATTTT.

The chain carries TRBV6-1 and TRBJ2-3; 7 positions agree with TRBD1. The CDR3 has 15 amino acids. The trim removed 2 bases at V and 5 bases at J, leaving 7 bases unmatched. The germline gives CDR1 MNHNS, CDR2 SASEGT. The CDR3 DNA reads TGTGCCAGCAGTGAAAGGGACAGAGTCGAAGATACGCAGTATTTT. Its translation is CASSERDRVEDTQYF.

The CDR3 DNA reads as TGTGCCAGCAGTTCGGCCGGGGTAGAGCGGAGTGGCTACACCTTC. It codes for CASSSAGVERSGYTF. The gene calls are TRBV27 and TRBJ1-2, with no clear D. This CDR3 comprises 15 residues. Germline CDR1 MNHEY, CDR2 SMNVEV (reference sequence). Trimming took off 4 bases at V and 7 bases at J, with 19 bases between the two ends.

The chain has TRBV28 and TRBJ1-2; 8 bases are a match to TRBD1. J was trimmed by 3 bases and V by 4 bases; bases with no gene match: 10. The CDR3 sequence is 16 residues long. Germline V gene lookup returns CDR1 MDHEN and CDR2 SYDVKM. The CDR3, as DNA: TGTGCCAGCAGTTGGAAACAGGGGGGGTACGACTATGGCTACACCTTC. Encoded protein: CASSWKQGGYDYGYTF.

V gene TRBV9 combines with J gene TRBJ1-2; D is ambiguous. With 0 bases removed from V and 9 bases from J, the gap between germline ends came to 12 bases. The CDR3 is 13 residues long. The germline gives CDR1 SGDLS, CDR2 YYNGEE. CDR3 in amino acids: CASSVAVGESYTF. The CDR3 DNA sequence: TGTGCCAGCAGCGTAGCGGTGGGAGAGAGCTACACCTTC.

The chain combines TRBV27 with TRBJ1-1; D remains unclear. There are 18 residues in the CDR3. Trimming took off 5 bases at V and 1 base at J, with 23 bases between the two ends. Per the germline V gene, CDR1 is MNHEY and CDR2 is SMNVEV (reference sequence). The CDR3 spells CASSTLPSLAGRNTEAFF. CDR3 in DNA: TGTGCCAGCAGTACCTTACCATCCCTGGCAGGCAGGAACACTGAAGCTTTCTTT.

This chain links TRBV11-3 with TRBJ1-1; 7 nucleotides agree with TRBD1. V lost 5 bases and J lost 3; bases outside the gene matches: 3. CDR3 length equals 13 residues. Germline V gene data show CDR1 as SGHNT and CDR2 as YENEEA. The CDR3 coding sequence is TGTGCCAGCAGCAAAACAGGGGACACTGAAGCTTTCTTT. Translation gives CASSKTGDTEAFF.

This clone is a singleton in its sample. The rearrangement uses TRBV12-2 and TRBJ2-5; the D segment call TRBD2 is taken from the table without a DNA check. TRBV12-2 is a documented pseudogene. The CDR3 length is 18 residues. The CDR3 loop reads CASRSCFCGGGPQETQYF. DNA for the CDR3: TGTGCAAGTCGCTCCTGCTTTTGCGGGGGGGGCCCCCAAGAGACCCAGTACTTC.

The chain has TRBV6-1 and TRBJ1-3, with D possibly matching TRBD1 (6 bases). V lost 3 bases and J 10 bases, leaving 16 bases between the germline ends. CDR3 size: 14 residues. Germline loops: CDR1 MNHNS, CDR2 SASEGT. CDR3 DNA: TGTGCCAGCAGTGAGAGACAGGTCGGACGGACCATATATTTT. Translation: CASSERQVGRTIYF.

This clone was detected only once. The chain has TRBV7-9 and TRBJ2-2, with 7 bases aligning to TRBD1. CDR1 is SEHNR, CDR2 FQNEAQ, per germline (reference sequence). The J segment lost 4 bases and the V segment lost 7 bases, leaving 9 bases of the junction unmatched. There are 15 residues in the CDR3. CDR3 in DNA: TGTGCCAGCAACTTTGGGACAGAATCCACCGGGGAGCTGTTTTTT. It codes for CASNFGTESTGELFF.

The chain combines TRBV5-1 with TRBJ2-3; D gene uncertain. Germline V gives CDR1 SGHRS, CDR2 YFSETQ. V was pared by 4 bases and J by 0 bases, with 6 bases between. The CDR3 has 13 amino acids. The CDR3 protein is CASSSTSTDTQYF. In nucleotides, the CDR3 is TGCGCCAGCAGCAGCACTAGCACAGATACGCAGTATTTT.

V and J are TRBV30 and TRBJ2-3, with D tentatively TRBD1 (5 bases). Trimming pared 8 bases from V and 6 bases from J, leaving 12 bases between. CDR3 length: 11 residues. Germline V gene data show CDR1 as GTSNPN and CDR2 as SVGIG (reference sequence). For the CDR3, the DNA is TGTGCCGGGCTCTGGGGCGATACGCAGTATTTT. This translates into CAGLWGDTQYF.

This chain joins TRBV27 and TRBJ1-1; a weak D match, TRBD1 (6 bases). CDR1 is MNHEY and CDR2 is SMNVEV in the germline V gene (reference sequence). This CDR3 has 14 amino acids. The germline V and J ends were trimmed by 0 bases and 6 bases, with 11 bases remaining between them. In DNA form, the CDR3 reads TGTGCCAGCAGTTTATCCTCTCAGGGGTCTGAAGCTTTCTTT. It encodes CASSLSSQGSEAFF.

This sequence joins TRBV30 and TRBJ1-1; 9 positions match TRBD1. Germline lookup yields CDR1 GTSNPN and CDR2 SVGIG (reference sequence). This CDR3 is built from 13 residues. J lost 5 bases, V lost 0 bases, and 1 base had no gene match. The CDR3 DNA sequence: TGTGCCTGGAGTGTGACAGGGGGGACTGAAGCTTTCTTT. Translated, it gives CAWSVTGGTEAFF.

The rearrangement uses TRBV3-1 (or the pseudogene TRBV3-2) and TRBJ2-1, with 11 bases matching TRBD2. The trim removed 1 base at V and 9 bases at J, leaving 8 bases unmatched. Germline V gene sequence: CDR1 LGHDT, CDR2 YNNKEL (reference sequence). The CDR3 is made up of 16 amino acids. In DNA, the CDR3 is TGTGCCAGCAGCCAAGTAGATAGCGGGGGGGCTGTTGAGCAGTTCTTC. Its translation: CASSQVDSGGAVEQFF.

A single count supports this clone. This chain connects TRBV28 to TRBJ2-1; perhaps TRBD1 as D (6 bases). CDR1 is MDHEN, CDR2 SYDVKM, per germline. The CDR3 runs to 15 residues. Trimming removed 5 bases at V and 6 bases at J, with 17 bases between. The CDR3 DNA reads TGTGCCAGCAGTGTACAGGGATTTAAGTCCAATGAGCAGTTCTTC. It codes for CASSVQGFKSNEQFF.

This chain connects TRBV19 to TRBJ2-1; D might be TRBD2 (6 bases). Per the germline V gene, CDR1 is LNHDA and CDR2 is SQIVND (reference sequence). The CDR3 spans 14 residues. The V and J ends lost 6 bases and 8 bases respectively, with 17 bases between them. DNA of the CDR3: TGTGCCAGTAGAGAGGGCAGGCCGGGGGATGAGCAGTTCTTC. Protein: CASREGRPGDEQFF.

The J gene is TRBJ2-1, the V gene TRBV10-3; TRBD1 aligns across 7 bases. Germline loops: CDR1 ENHRY, CDR2 SYGVKD. This CDR3 is 15 amino acids long. Trimming took 4 bases from V and 5 from J; bases not matched to a gene: 8. CDR3 coding DNA: TGTGCCATCAGTGGCCGGGACAGCGATAACAATGAGCAGTTCTTC. It codes for CAISGRDSDNNEQFF.

The chain joins TRBV2 to TRBJ1-1; the D is unclear. Germline CDR1 reads SNHLY; CDR2 reads FYNNEI. Trimming cost V 2 bases and J 0 bases, with 7 bases left between them. The CDR3 runs to 14 residues. The CDR3 region is CASSELGVNTEAFF. The CDR3 DNA reads as TGTGCCAGCAGTGAACTGGGAGTGAACACTGAAGCTTTCTTT.

This clone was seen once. The V call is TRBV5-1, the J call TRBJ2-5; D perhaps matches TRBD2 (6 bases). This CDR3 contains 17 residues. Trimming pared 4 bases from V and 1 base from J, leaving 20 bases between. CDR1 is SGHRS and CDR2 is YFSETQ in the germline V gene. This CDR3 is CASSIFGARDFQETQYF. The DNA of the CDR3 is TGCGCCAGCAGCATTTTTGGGGCACGGGACTTCCAAGAGACCCAGTACTTC.

The gene calls are TRBV12-3 or TRBV12-4 and TRBJ1-1; D not certain. The CDR3 spans 13 residues. With 5 bases removed from V and 0 bases from J, the gap between germline ends came to 7 bases. CDR3 residues: CASSPYMNTEAFF. The CDR3 DNA reads TGTGCCAGCAGTCCCTATATGAACACTGAAGCTTTCTTT.

V is TRBV7-9 and J is TRBJ2-1, with D maybe TRBD2 (5 bases). CDR1 is SEHNR and CDR2 is FQNEAQ in the germline V gene (reference sequence). Trimming took off 7 bases at V and 5 bases at J, with 12 bases between the two ends. The CDR3 runs 13 residues. The DNA for the CDR3 is TGTGCCAGCACCATACCGGGGAACAATGAGCAGTTCTTC. Amino acids: CASTIPGNNEQFF. Combining the CDR3 with reference TRBV7-9 and TRBJ2-1 gives the whole variable domain DTGVSQNPRHKITKRGQNVTFRCDPISEHNRLYWYRQTLGQGPEFLTYFQNEAQLEKSRLLSDRFSAERPKGSFSTLEIQRTEQGDSAMYLCASTIPGNNEQFFGPGTRLTVL.

In its sample, this clone was seen once. This rearrangement joins TRBV30 to TRBJ1-5; the D gene is possibly TRBD1 (5 bases). This CDR3 region has 16 residues. Trimming removed 0 bases from V and 6 bases from J, with 18 bases in between. Germline V gene sequence: CDR1 GTSNPN, CDR2 SVGIG (reference sequence). The CDR3 DNA sequence: TGTGCCTGGAGTGTACGGGGCGGAGGGGCAAGTCAGCCCCAGCATTTT. It translates to CAWSVRGGGASQPQHF.

The chain is built from TRBV19 and TRBJ2-1, with D tentatively TRBD1 (7 bases). The CDR3 totals 12 residues. The germline V and J ends were trimmed by 9 bases and 9 bases, with 15 bases remaining between them. CDR1 and CDR2 (germline): LNHDA, SQIVND (reference sequence). This CDR3 reads CASAGQGGEQFF. CDR3 nucleotide sequence: TGTGCCAGCGCGGGGCAGGGGGGTGAGCAGTTCTTC.